The 27 T cell receptor beta chains presented below share a single source sample, sequenced in a study of blood T cells in healthy people across ages. Primed by a sample-barcoded 5' primer and a J-beta primer mix, a second PCR proceeded for 7 to 11 cycles. TCRdb recomputed calls from the 5' RACE reads with MiXCR, one row per CDR3 protein. Of about 680,000 distinct CDR3 sequences listed, about half are singletons. The sequencing input was blood. Receptors were obtained from a woman aged 60-70 years in good health.

The rearrangement joins TRBV6-1 to TRBJ2-1; TRBD2 is a possible D gene (5 bases). Trimming took 10 bases from V and 0 from J, leaving 31 bases between them. The CDR3 has 20 residues. The germline CDR1 and CDR2 sequences are MNHNS and SASEGT. The CDR3 protein is CATSLDPLRPGMGSYNEQFF. Written as DNA, the CDR3 is TGTGCCACCTCTTTAGACCCCCTTCGCCCCGGGATGGGCTCCTACAATGAGCAGTTCTTC.

The CDR3 region is CASSLLAGVGEQFF. The CDR3 DNA follows: TGTGCCAGCAGCTTATTAGCGGGAGTCGGTGAGCAGTTCTTC. This chain uses TRBV7-9 with TRBJ2-1; 9 bases line up with TRBD2. The J segment lost 9 bases and the V segment lost 2 bases, leaving 5 bases of the junction unmatched. This CDR3 contains 14 residues. CDR1 is SEHNR, CDR2 FQNEAQ, per germline (reference sequence).

This chain links TRBV12-3 or TRBV12-4 with TRBJ2-1, with D perhaps matching TRBD2 (5 bases). The V and J ends lost 4 bases and 7 bases respectively, with 14 bases between them. This CDR3 has 14 residues. The CDR3 spells CASSSSPTGNEQFF. The DNA of the CDR3 is TGTGCCAGCAGTTCCAGTCCAACGGGGAATGAGCAGTTCTTC.

This clonotype was observed a few times. The rearrangement joins TRBV29-1 to TRBJ2-7; either TRBD1 or TRBD2 may fit D (5 bases each). Per the germline V gene, CDR1 is SQVTM and CDR2 is ANQGSEA. This CDR3 is 12 amino acids long. Deletions cut 4 bases from V and 2 bases from J, with 9 bases between. CDR3 sequence (DNA): TGCAGCGTTGGCAGGGACGCCTACGAGCAGTACTTC. It is translated as CSVGRDAYEQYF.

The J gene is TRBJ1-5, the V gene TRBV4-2; TRBD1 might be the D (6 bases). The CDR3 covers 13 residues. The germline gives CDR1 LGHNA, CDR2 YNFKEQ. Between the trimmed V and J ends, which lost 2 bases and 6 bases, there was a span of 8 bases. CDR3 sequence: CASSQYRAQPQHF. CDR3 in DNA: TGTGCCAGCAGCCAATACAGGGCTCAGCCCCAGCATTTT.

This clonotype has more than one count but fewer than ten. V gene TRBV5-1 combines with J gene TRBJ2-3, with a weak D call TRBD1 (5 bases). Between the trimmed V and J ends, which lost 5 bases and 2 bases, there was a span of 15 bases. The CDR3 is made up of 15 amino acids. CDR1 is SGHRS, CDR2 YFSETQ, per germline. The CDR3: CASRPTDRSTDTQYF. CDR3 sequence (DNA): TGCGCCAGCAGGCCTACTGACAGATCCACAGATACGCAGTATTTT.

The rearrangement joins TRBV20-1 to TRBJ2-4; D is unclear. Germline V gene sequence: CDR1 DFQATT, CDR2 SNEGSKA (reference sequence). The CDR3 spans 13 residues. V was trimmed by 7 bases and J by 0 bases, leaving 10 bases between them. The CDR3 here is CSGAELAKNIQYF. CDR3 nucleotide sequence: TGCAGTGGTGCAGAACTAGCCAAAAACATTCAGTACTTC.

The chain links TRBV12-3 or TRBV12-4 to TRBJ1-2, with D tentatively TRBD1 (6 bases). Trimming took off 6 bases at V and 2 bases at J, with 13 bases between the two ends. The length of the CDR3 is 14 residues. The CDR3 is CASSSGHQNYGYTF. The CDR3 DNA follows: TGTGCCAGCAGCTCGGGACACCAGAACTATGGCTACACCTTC.

This clonotype was picked up many times. V usage is TRBV13 and J usage is TRBJ2-7; possible D gene TRBD2, 6 bases. The V and J ends lost 5 bases and 7 bases respectively, with 24 bases between them. The CDR3 spans 16 residues. In germline, CDR1 is PRHDT, CDR2 FYEKMQ (reference sequence). The CDR3 region has the DNA TGTGCCAGCAGCCCCGGGAATGGGGACTCATCTCGGGAGCAGTACTTC. This gives the protein CASSPGNGDSSREQYF. Drawing the rest from reference TRBV13 and TRBJ2-7, the complete variable domain is AAGVIQSPRHLIKEKRETATLKCYPIPRHDTVYWYQQGPGQDPQFLISFYEKMQSDKGSIPDRFSAQQFSDYHSELNMSSLELGDSALYFCASSPGNGDSSREQYFGPGTRLTVT.

This chain joins TRBV20-1 and TRBJ2-1; 7 bases agree with TRBD2. Trimming cost V 6 bases and J 1 base; bases outside gene matches: 15. Germline CDR1 is DFQATT and CDR2 is SNEGSKA (reference sequence). The CDR3 is made up of 17 amino acids. Here the CDR3 reads CSAPSGVAGGSYNEQFF. The CDR3 DNA sequence: TGCAGTGCGCCGTCTGGTGTAGCGGGCGGTTCCTACAATGAGCAGTTCTTC.

The table lists this clonotype with a few counts. The chain recombines TRBV20-1 with TRBJ1-1; D is unclear. Germline loops: CDR1 DFQATT, CDR2 SNEGSKA (reference sequence). V was shortened by 3 bases and J by 2 bases, with 7 bases between the two germline ends. This CDR3 region has 12 residues. CDR3 coding DNA: TGCAGTGCTAGCCTTGGAAACACTGAAGCTTTCTTT. It encodes CSASLGNTEAFF.

This rearrangement joins TRBV7-2 to TRBJ2-3, with 8 bases matching TRBD2. Germline values: CDR1 SGHTA, CDR2 FQGNSA. The trim removed 5 bases at V and 3 bases at J, leaving 10 bases unmatched. The CDR3 runs 16 residues. CDR3 sequence (DNA): TGTGCCAGCAGCCCACTAGCCTTAGCGGGAACAGATACGCAGTATTTT. Its protein is CASSPLALAGTDTQYF.

The genes are TRBV6-5 and TRBJ2-7; a possible D gene is TRBD2 (5 bases). The germline V gene has CDR1 MNHEY and CDR2 SVGAGI. Trimming removed 8 bases from V and 3 bases from J, with 17 bases in between. The CDR3 loop spans 14 amino acids. CDR3 nucleotides: TGTGCCAGCGCTCTAGGTTCGGCGGGCTACGAGCAGTACTTC. Encoded protein: CASALGSAGYEQYF.

V and J are TRBV7-2 and TRBJ2-7; 11 bases fit TRBD2. Germline assignment: CDR1 SGHTA and CDR2 FQGNSA. J was trimmed by 1 base and V by 5 bases; bases with no gene match: 13. This CDR3 has 18 residues. The CDR3 reads CASSPRGRGTSGSYEQYF. The DNA of the CDR3 is TGTGCCAGCAGCCCTAGAGGTCGGGGGACTAGCGGTTCCTACGAGCAGTACTTC.

The chain recombines TRBV6-2 or TRBV6-3 with TRBJ2-6; the match to TRBD1 covers 7 bases. The CDR3 sequence is 15 residues long. From germline, CDR1 is MNHEY and CDR2 SVGEGT. Trimming cost V 2 bases and J 4 bases; bases outside gene matches: 2. This CDR3 is CASSYTGVGANVLTF. CDR3 bases: TGTGCCAGCAGTTACACAGGGGTCGGGGCCAACGTCCTGACTTTC.

There are a few counts of this clonotype. The chain uses TRBV4-3 and TRBJ2-3, with a possible D match to TRBD1 (6 bases). The V and J ends lost 4 bases and 2 bases respectively, with 10 bases between them. CDR1 is LGHNA and CDR2 is YSLEER in the germline V gene. CDR3 length: 14 amino acids. The CDR3 bases are TGCGCCAGCAGCCCCATGGGGGCCACAGATACGCAGTATTTT. Translated, it gives CASSPMGATDTQYF.

The chain is built from TRBV4-3 and TRBJ2-5; a possible D gene is TRBD1 (5 bases). The CDR3 loop spans 16 amino acids. CDR1 is LGHNA, CDR2 YSLEER, per germline. V dropped 0 bases and J dropped 11 bases, with 22 bases sitting between them. CDR3 sequence: CASSQDAAGLYNEQYF. CDR3 DNA: TGCGCCAGCAGCCAAGATGCGGCAGGGCTGTACAATGAGCAGTACTTC.

The chain has TRBV29-1 and TRBJ2-5; 8 positions match TRBD2. The CDR3 spans 13 residues. Per the germline V gene, CDR1 is SQVTM and CDR2 is ANQGSEA. The trim removed 4 bases at V and 4 bases at J, leaving 5 bases unmatched. The CDR3 region has the DNA TGCAGCGTTGTACCAGCGGGAGTAGAGACCCAGTACTTC. Protein: CSVVPAGVETQYF.

The V and J genes are TRBV4-3 and TRBJ1-1, with 7 nucleotides matching TRBD1. CDR3 size: 15 residues. V shed 0 bases and J 5 bases; nucleotides not matched to a gene: 6. CDR1 LGHNA and CDR2 YSLEER come from the germline V gene. Here the CDR3 reads CASSQDWTGWTEAFF. As DNA, the CDR3 is TGCGCCAGCAGCCAAGATTGGACAGGTTGGACTGAAGCTTTCTTT.

This clonotype was observed a few times. The gene calls are TRBV7-9 and TRBJ2-7, with D possibly matching TRBD1 (5 bases). Trimming removed 3 bases at V and 1 base at J, with 13 bases between. CDR3 length equals 15 residues. Germline V gene data show CDR1 as SEHNR and CDR2 as FQNEAQ (reference sequence). The CDR3 reads CASSFSDSSSYEQYF. The CDR3 coding sequence is TGTGCCAGCAGCTTTAGTGACAGCTCGTCCTACGAGCAGTACTTC.

V is TRBV28 and J is TRBJ1-4; D unresolved. The V gene's germline CDR1 is MDHEN and CDR2 SYDVKM. The CDR3 has 14 residues. V dropped 5 bases and J dropped 5 bases, with 12 bases sitting between them. For the CDR3, the DNA is TGTGCCAGCAGTCCGCCCCGGATAAATGAAAAACTGTTTTTT. This translates into CASSPPRINEKLFF.

This clonotype showed up many times. V and J are TRBV20-1 and TRBJ2-1, with 8 bases fitting TRBD2. Germline V CDR1 and CDR2: DFQATT, SNEGSKA (reference sequence). The CDR3 extends over 15 amino acids. DNA of the CDR3: TGCAGCCCGGGTACACCAACTAGCGGTTACAATGAGCAGTTCTTC. Protein product: CSPGTPTSGYNEQFF.

This rearrangement joins TRBV7-2 to TRBJ2-1; TRBD1 matches 8 bases. This CDR3 comprises 14 residues. Germline CDR1 and CDR2: SGHTA and FQGNSA. V dropped 7 bases and J dropped 8; count of bases not matched to a gene: 10. CDR3 residues: CASIPDRGAYEQFF. The DNA for the CDR3 is TGTGCCAGCATACCCGACAGGGGAGCATATGAGCAGTTCTTC.

The chain carries TRBV5-1 and TRBJ2-3; 13 nucleotides match TRBD2. The junction had 6 bases not matched to a gene; V was cut back by 6 bases and J by 5 bases. This CDR3 region has 15 residues. The germline gives CDR1 SGHRS, CDR2 YFSETQ. The CDR3 DNA reads TGCGCCAGCACCCCCGGACTAGCGGGGGTAGATACGCAGTATTTT. This gives the protein CASTPGLAGVDTQYF.

This clonotype was counted at least ten times. V and J are TRBV5-1 and TRBJ2-1, with D unclear. V lost 0 bases and J lost 6, with 7 bases in between. The CDR3 extends over 13 amino acids. Germline values: CDR1 SGHRS, CDR2 YFSETQ. The DNA of the CDR3 is TGCGCCAGCAGCTTGGCTCCGGGCAATGAGCAGTTCTTC. It translates to CASSLAPGNEQFF.

The chain links TRBV3-1 to TRBJ1-1; no clear D gene. The germline V gene has CDR1 LGHDT and CDR2 YNNKEL (reference sequence). The V end was cut by 1 base, the J end by 0 bases, with 6 bases between. The CDR3 runs to 14 residues. The CDR3 region has the DNA TGTGCCAGCAGCCAAGGAGGGCTGAACACTGAAGCTTTCTTT. Residues: CASSQGGLNTEAFF.

In its sample, this clonotype was seen many times. V and J are TRBV11-3 and TRBJ2-3; D is ambiguous. This CDR3 region has 14 residues. V was cut by 2 bases and J by 0 bases, with 6 bases left in between. From germline, CDR1 is SGHNT and CDR2 YENEEA. CDR3 DNA sequence: TGTGCCAGCAGCTTAACCAGCAGCACAGATACGCAGTATTTT. Its translation: CASSLTSSTDTQYF.